This TCR beta chain appears in the sequencing data of a study of chemoradiotherapy in HPV16-positive cancers. General study findings and limits: Non-HPV-specific T cells did not expand in tumors during treatment, whereas candidate HPV-specific clones and E7-related motifs did.

Clones were sequenced by immunoSEQ multiplex PCR, and TCRdb holds only the in-frame ones, with some missing. The table lists approximately 12,000 clones, 77% of them singletons. The CDR3 is 18 residues long. Deletions cut 0 bases from V and 1 base from J, with 16 bases between. CDR1 MGHRA and CDR2 YSYEKL come from the germline V gene. As for this clone: Its antigen is not known.

The TCR sequence derives from a human donor with HPV-associated anogenital cancer. The chain couples TRBV4-1 to TRBJ1-5; D possibly corresponds to TRBD1 (5 bases). This material was acquired from a patient who underwent chemoradiotherapy. CDR3 sequence: CASSQEGTPPLSNQPQHF. The CDR3 DNA sequence: TGCGCCAGCAGCCAAGAGGGGACCCCCCCTTTGAGCAATCAGCCCCAGCATTTT.